This T cell receptor beta chain derives from a study of T-cell memory formation after mild COVID-19. Study in general: Clusters of TCRs were largely donor specific. Regarding the study as a whole: Memory from before infection featured some responding clones, which suggests cross-reactive memory joined. Later expanders leaned toward CD4+, whereas clones contracting from day 15 to 85 were balanced CD4/CD8.

Ten or more counts support this clonotype. Its matching antigen is unknown. It was 5'RACE with constant-segment primers that produced the TCR alpha and TCR beta cDNA libraries, which carried sample barcodes and UMIs. TCRdb processed the 5' RACE reads anew with MiXCR; each CDR3 protein has one entry. The table lists about 240,000 distinct CDR3 sequences, more than 8% of them singletons. This sequence was found in a man aged 18 to 30 who had mild COVID-19 (a few samples of this study predate the infection). Cell type and time point are not known. Specimen: PBMCs or a T cell subset sorted from them (not recorded which).

CDR3 loop: CASSGTSGGQDTQYF. For the CDR3, the DNA is TGTGCCAGCAGCGGGACTAGCGGGGGACAAGATACGCAGTATTTT. The chain combines TRBV28 with TRBJ2-3; 14 bases match TRBD2. The CDR3 runs to 15 residues. The V and J ends lost 6 bases and 5 bases, in that order; junction bases with no gene match: 4. Germline CDR1 is MDHEN and CDR2 is SYDVKM.